These 2 T cell receptor beta chains share one sample of origin, sequenced in a study of OX40 agonist ivuxolimab in advanced cancers. Clones were sequenced by immunoSEQ multiplex PCR, and TCRdb holds only the in-frame ones, with some missing. The table records roughly 40,000 clones, 82% of them present only once. Sequenced here: CD4+ or CD8+ T cells sorted from blood, sampled in a trial of the OX40 agonist ivuxolimab. The receptors were gathered from an adult with an advanced solid tumor such as melanoma, head and neck, liver or kidney cancer.

This clone was detected only once. CDR3: CASRLYGTVNTEAFF. The CDR3 coding sequence is TGTGCCAGCAGGCTATACGGGACAGTTAACACTGAAGCTTTCTTT. The chain combines TRBV7-2 with TRBJ1-1, with 7 bases matching TRBD1. The CDR3 runs to 15 residues. V lost 6 bases, J lost 2 bases, and 9 bases stayed unmatched. Germline loops: CDR1 SGHTA, CDR2 FQGNSA.

This chain links TRBV6-6 with TRBJ1-3; D not certain. This CDR3 has 14 residues. V was clipped by 6 bases and J by 4 bases, with 13 bases between them. The germline V gene has CDR1 MNHNY and CDR2 SVGAGI (reference sequence). CDR3 in amino acids: CASSPPQRGNTIYF. The CDR3 coding sequence is TGTGCCAGCAGCCCCCCCCAGCGGGGAAACACCATATATTTT.